These T cell receptor beta chains were read from a single sample in a study of identical twins. TCRdb fed the 5' RACE reads into MiXCR, producing one record per CDR3 protein. Found here are 400,000 to 500,000 distinct CDR3 sequences, around 20% of them singletons; the top ten hold roughly 12%. The sample consisted of naive T cells sorted from blood. The source is a man aged 45-65 years in good health. Each CDR3 is given with its conserved first and last residue. The D gene is left open where the match is weak. Not all rows give a size; the values are once, few, many and, for expanded clones, a class.

D: NA; size: few; V: TRBV7-8; J: TRBJ2-2; CDR3: CASSFMLNTGELFF; DNA: TGTGCCAGCAGCTTCATGCTTAACACCGGGGAGCTGTTTTTT
D: TRBD2; size: few; V: TRBV6-1; J: TRBJ2-1; CDR3: CASSRLAVGSYNEQFF; DNA: TGTGCCAGCAGTCGACTAGCGGTAGGTTCCTACAATGAGCAGTTCTTC
D: TRBD1; size: few; V: TRBV6-2/TRBV6-3; J: TRBJ2-2; CDR3: CASSWPGQGTGELFF; DNA: TGTGCCAGCAGTTGGCCGGGACAGGGTACCGGGGAGCTGTTTTTT
D: NA; size: many; V: TRBV6-2/TRBV6-3; J: TRBJ1-2; CDR3: CARGVLFGYTF; DNA: TGTGCCAGGGGTGTTTTGTTTGGCTACACCTTC
D: TRBD2; size: NA; V: TRBV18; J: TRBJ2-3; CDR3: CASSPQGTSPDTQYF; DNA: TGTGCCAGCTCACCTCAAGGGACTAGCCCAGATACGCAGTATTTT
D: NA; size: NA; V: TRBV27; J: TRBJ1-1; CDR3: CASSLSMDTEAFF; DNA: TGTGCCAGCAGTTTATCGATGGACACTGAAGCTTTCTTT
D: TRBD1; size: NA; V: TRBV14; J: TRBJ1-2; CDR3: CASSPTRDRVGGYTF; DNA: TGTGCCAGCAGCCCAACCCGAGACAGGGTCGGTGGCTACACCTTC
D: NA; size: NA; V: TRBV7-9; J: TRBJ2-1; CDR3: CASSPWGGVGDEQFF; DNA: TGTGCCAGCAGCCCATGGGGCGGGGTCGGGGATGAGCAGTTCTTC
D: NA; size: many; V: TRBV10-3; J: TRBJ1-1; CDR3: CAISESANVNTEAFF; DNA: TGTGCCATCAGTGAGTCTGCGAACGTGAACACTGAAGCTTTCTTT
D: TRBD1; size: NA; V: TRBV29-1; J: TRBJ2-2; CDR3: CSVPGQPYTGELFF; DNA: TGCAGCGTTCCGGGACAGCCATACACCGGGGAGCTGTTTTTT
D: TRBD1; size: NA; V: TRBV19; J: TRBJ2-1; CDR3: CASRGTGWNEQFF; DNA: TGTGCCAGTAGGGGGACAGGGTGGAATGAGCAGTTCTTC
D: TRBD2; size: many; V: TRBV10-2; J: TRBJ2-1; CDR3: CASSEIPTSGGEQFF; DNA: TGCGCCAGCAGTGAAATACCGACTAGCGGGGGAGAGCAGTTCTTC
D: NA; size: many; V: TRBV15; J: TRBJ2-7; CDR3: CATRTGTRYEQYF; DNA: TGTGCCACCAGGACAGGAACAAGGTACGAGCAGTACTTC
D: NA; size: many; V: TRBV20-1; J: TRBJ2-7; CDR3: CSASRAYEQYF; DNA: TGCAGTGCTAGTAGAGCCTACGAGCAGTACTTC
D: TRBD1; size: many; V: TRBV12-3/TRBV12-4; J: TRBJ2-7; CDR3: CASSRDRDYEQYF; DNA: TGTGCCAGCAGCCGGGACAGGGACTACGAGCAGTACTTC
D: NA; size: NA; V: TRBV24-1; J: TRBJ2-1; CDR3: CATSRGLTEQFF; DNA: TGTGCCACCAGCCGGGGTTTAACGGAGCAGTTCTTC
D: NA; size: NA; V: TRBV7-9; J: TRBJ1-4; CDR3: CASSPPGDGNEKLFF; DNA: TGTGCCAGCAGCCCTCCCGGGGATGGTAATGAAAAACTGTTTTTT
D: TRBD2; size: few; V: TRBV5-5; J: TRBJ2-1; CDR3: CASSPGWTSGHNEQFF; DNA: TGTGCCAGCAGCCCGGGATGGACTAGCGGTCACAATGAGCAGTTCTTC
D: TRBD2; size: few; V: TRBV4-3; J: TRBJ2-1; CDR3: CASSPGTSLGNEQFF; DNA: TGCGCCAGCAGCCCCGGGACTAGCTTAGGCAATGAGCAGTTCTTC
D: TRBD2; size: NA; V: TRBV10-3; J: TRBJ2-1; CDR3: CAIGDRPSGGLDEQFF; DNA: TGTGCCATCGGTGATCGACCTAGCGGGGGTCTGGATGAGCAGTTCTTC
D: TRBD2; size: NA; V: TRBV24-1; J: TRBJ2-1; CDR3: CATSGLSGSGYNEQFF; DNA: TGTGCCACCAGTGGGTTAAGCGGGAGTGGTTACAATGAGCAGTTCTTC
D: TRBD1; size: NA; V: TRBV20-1; J: TRBJ2-1; CDR3: CSARTGSPNEQFF; DNA: TGCAGTGCCAGGACAGGGTCGCCCAATGAGCAGTTCTTC
D: TRBD2; size: NA; V: TRBV27; J: TRBJ2-1; CDR3: CASSRRTSGSEQFF; DNA: TGTGCCAGCAGTAGACGGACTAGCGGGAGCGAGCAGTTCTTC
D: TRBD1; size: many; V: TRBV3-1; J: TRBJ1-3; CDR3: CASSQSGTATLSGNTIYF; DNA: TGTGCCAGCAGCCAGTCTGGGACAGCTACTCTCTCTGGAAACACCATATATTTT
D: TRBD1; size: many; V: TRBV12-3/TRBV12-4; J: TRBJ2-3; CDR3: CASSLTGGTQYF; DNA: TGTGCCAGCAGTCTCACAGGGGGCACGCAGTATTTT
D: NA; size: few; V: TRBV15; J: TRBJ2-1; CDR3: CATSSQELGGEQFF; DNA: TGTGCCACCAGCAGCCAAGAGTTAGGGGGTGAGCAGTTCTTC
D: NA; size: many; V: TRBV4-3; J: TRBJ1-5; CDR3: CASSQDGYSNQPQHF; DNA: TGCGCCAGCAGCCAAGATGGTTATAGCAATCAGCCCCAGCATTTT
D: NA; size: NA; V: TRBV11-2; J: TRBJ1-1; CDR3: CASSSPNTEAFF; DNA: TGTGCCAGCAGCTCTCCCAACACTGAAGCTTTCTTT
D: NA; size: few; V: TRBV6-2/TRBV6-3; J: TRBJ1-5; CDR3: CASSLPGHINQPQHF; DNA: TGTGCCAGCAGTTTACCGGGACACATAAATCAGCCCCAGCATTTT
D: NA; size: NA; V: TRBV7-2; J: TRBJ2-4; CDR3: CASSLRSNQYF; DNA: TGTGCCAGCAGCTTAAGGTCTAATCAGTACTTC
D: NA; size: few; V: TRBV4-1; J: TRBJ1-2; CDR3: CASSQDSGAGGYGYTF; DNA: TGCGCCAGCAGCCAAGATTCGGGGGCGGGTGGCTATGGCTACACCTTC
D: TRBD1; size: many; V: TRBV29-1; J: TRBJ2-2; CDR3: CSAQGEAGELFF; DNA: TGCAGCGCTCAGGGGGAAGCCGGGGAGCTGTTTTTT
D: NA; size: few; V: TRBV5-1; J: TRBJ2-1; CDR3: CASRALEGDNEQFF; DNA: TGCGCCAGCAGGGCCCTGGAGGGGGACAATGAGCAGTTCTTC
D: TRBD2; size: NA; V: TRBV5-1; J: TRBJ2-1; CDR3: CASSLGAGSGVYEQFF; DNA: TGCGCCAGCAGCTTGGGGGCGGGTAGCGGGGTTTACGAGCAGTTCTTC
D: NA; size: many; V: TRBV25-1; J: TRBJ1-1; CDR3: CASSEVGPQNTEAFF; DNA: TGTGCCAGCAGTGAAGTGGGACCGCAGAACACTGAAGCTTTCTTT
D: NA; size: NA; V: TRBV9; J: TRBJ2-5; CDR3: CASSVLGRRETQYF; DNA: TGTGCCAGCAGCGTACTTGGTCGGCGAGAGACCCAGTACTTC
D: TRBD1; size: many; V: TRBV12-3/TRBV12-4; J: TRBJ2-1; CDR3: CASSIQGASYNEQFF; DNA: TGTGCCAGCAGCATTCAGGGGGCATCCTACAATGAGCAGTTCTTC
D: TRBD2; size: NA; V: TRBV10-3; J: TRBJ2-1; CDR3: CAIRGLAGAYNEQFF; DNA: TGTGCCATCAGGGGGCTAGCGGGGGCTTACAATGAGCAGTTCTTC
D: NA; size: once; V: TRBV5-1; J: TRBJ2-1; CDR3: CASSLERGAGFF; DNA: TGCGCCAGCAGCTTGGAGAGGGGAGCTGGGTTCTTC
D: NA; size: NA; V: TRBV12-3/TRBV12-4; J: TRBJ1-1; CDR3: CASRSVFRENTEAFF; DNA: TGTGCCAGCAGGTCGGTATTTAGGGAGAACACTGAAGCTTTCTTT
D: NA; size: NA; V: TRBV6-2/TRBV6-3; J: TRBJ2-1; CDR3: CASSIGDSVGQFF; DNA: TGTGCCAGCAGTATAGGGGACTCCGTGGGGCAGTTCTTC